What follows describes a single TCR beta chain. TRB was amplified from around 250-500 ng of blood genomic DNA. CDR1 is SEHNR and CDR2 is FQNEAQ in the germline V gene (reference sequence). The CDR3 consists of 12 residues. V shed 4 bases and J 10 bases; nucleotides not matched to a gene: 6. Multiplex PCR with BIOMED2 TRB-A/B primer pools amplified TRB rearrangements. TCRdb itself ran the multiplex PCR reads through MiXCR, one entry per CDR3 protein. The sample yields under 10,000 distinct CDR3 sequences, roughly 30% seen once. This sample is drawn from a study of T and B cells in COVID-19 patients. Study-wide background: Recovered patients mostly had mild to moderate COVID-19 managed as outpatients. In the active-infection cohort, about 90% of the roughly 20 patients had comorbidities linked to unfavorable COVID-19 outcome.

Sequencing input: blood. The TCR sequence derives from a human donor who had recovered from COVID-19. This rearrangement joins TRBV7-9 to TRBJ1-1; the match to TRBD1 covers 7 bases. The CDR3 is CASSSQGITAFF. DNA for the CDR3: TGTGCCAGCAGCTCACAGGGGATCACAGCTTTCTTT.